The rows below give T cell receptor beta chains drawn from one sample of a study of response to subunit inactivated influenza vaccine. MiXCR, run by TCRdb on the RT-PCR reads, gives a single entry per CDR3 protein. The repertoire includes roughly 630,000 distinct CDR3 sequences, around 15% of them detected once, and 6.5% to 8% sits in the top ten. The sequencing here drew on PBMCs from blood, taken 14 to 15 days before vaccination. These receptors all stem from a man in his fifties or sixties who received an inactivated influenza vaccine. Each CDR3 is given without its conserved first and last residue. Each record gives: V gene, J gene, D gene, CDR3 protein. A D gene is named only where the DNA matches it firmly.

v_call: TRBV9; j_call: TRBJ2-3; d_call: TRBD2; cdr3_aa: ASSTSGLAITSTDTQY
v_call: TRBV6-6; j_call: TRBJ1-4; d_call: NA; cdr3_aa: ASTYGEKLF
v_call: TRBV7-8; j_call: TRBJ2-5; d_call: TRBD2; cdr3_aa: ASNRFRFSSGRGETQY
v_call: TRBV7-2; j_call: TRBJ2-1; d_call: TRBD2; cdr3_aa: ASSGGRDPSYNEQF
v_call: TRBV20-1; j_call: TRBJ2-2; d_call: TRBD2; cdr3_aa: SASSWEGANTGELF
v_call: TRBV5-1; j_call: TRBJ2-1; d_call: TRBD1; cdr3_aa: ASSLVGQTNEQF
v_call: TRBV4-1; j_call: TRBJ1-5; d_call: NA; cdr3_aa: ASSQDPGTFGQPQH
v_call: TRBV4-2; j_call: TRBJ1-4; d_call: TRBD1; cdr3_aa: ASSQEGGQGGEKLF
v_call: TRBV10-3; j_call: TRBJ2-1; d_call: TRBD1; cdr3_aa: AISSGGQGIYEQF
v_call: TRBV7-2; j_call: TRBJ1-6; d_call: NA; cdr3_aa: ASSLVNNSPLH
v_call: TRBV5-1; j_call: TRBJ2-6; d_call: NA; cdr3_aa: SSSLLTTGANVLT
v_call: TRBV28; j_call: TRBJ2-1; d_call: NA; cdr3_aa: ASSSRGRTYNEQF
v_call: TRBV12-2; j_call: TRBJ2-3; d_call: NA; cdr3_aa: ASRRLYSGGLAYTQY
v_call: TRBV10-3; j_call: TRBJ1-2; d_call: NA; cdr3_aa: AISESGDYGYT
v_call: TRBV16; j_call: TRBJ2-7; d_call: TRBD2; cdr3_aa: ASSHPGLVDEQY
v_call: TRBV2; j_call: TRBJ2-3; d_call: NA; cdr3_aa: ASTSLGRDTQY
v_call: TRBV6-1; j_call: TRBJ1-6; d_call: TRBD1; cdr3_aa: ASHRDRRSPLH
v_call: TRBV9; j_call: TRBJ2-7; d_call: NA; cdr3_aa: ASSVGKGMGTYEQY
v_call: TRBV7-2; j_call: TRBJ1-1; d_call: NA; cdr3_aa: ASSWGRGTEAF
v_call: TRBV4-3; j_call: TRBJ2-2; d_call: TRBD2; cdr3_aa: ASSQGLAGGLNTGELF
v_call: TRBV6-5; j_call: TRBJ1-3; d_call: NA; cdr3_aa: ASSQSSSGNTIY
v_call: TRBV28; j_call: TRBJ2-7; d_call: NA; cdr3_aa: ASGPFRGSYEQY
v_call: TRBV9; j_call: TRBJ2-2; d_call: TRBD1; cdr3_aa: ASSVSRDRGRSGELF
v_call: TRBV12-3/TRBV12-4; j_call: TRBJ2-1; d_call: NA; cdr3_aa: ASMQSVSNEQF
v_call: TRBV5-1; j_call: TRBJ1-5; d_call: NA; cdr3_aa: ASSFGGDHQPQH
v_call: TRBV7-2; j_call: TRBJ2-3; d_call: NA; cdr3_aa: ASSFLHGGSGTQY
v_call: TRBV7-9; j_call: TRBJ2-7; d_call: TRBD2; cdr3_aa: ASSLGPAGAGYEQY
v_call: TRBV5-1; j_call: TRBJ2-7; d_call: TRBD2; cdr3_aa: ASSLGGLAGVYEQY
v_call: TRBV12-3/TRBV12-4; j_call: TRBJ2-3; d_call: NA; cdr3_aa: ASSPTGSPWIDTQY
v_call: TRBV29-1; j_call: TRBJ1-3; d_call: TRBD1; cdr3_aa: SVDTTGSGNTIY
v_call: TRBV5-5; j_call: TRBJ2-3; d_call: TRBD1; cdr3_aa: ASSLPTGPRFGATQY
v_call: TRBV6-2/TRBV6-3; j_call: TRBJ2-5; d_call: NA; cdr3_aa: ASSYSKAPGQKLETQY
v_call: TRBV7-9; j_call: TRBJ1-1; d_call: NA; cdr3_aa: ASSLEQDTEAF
v_call: TRBV7-9; j_call: TRBJ1-5; d_call: NA; cdr3_aa: ASSFTDGSNQPQH
v_call: TRBV6-2/TRBV6-3; j_call: TRBJ2-7; d_call: TRBD2; cdr3_aa: ASRHQPGLAGGGQEGEQY
v_call: TRBV15; j_call: TRBJ2-5; d_call: TRBD2; cdr3_aa: ATSIHGGATETQY
v_call: TRBV6-2/TRBV6-3; j_call: TRBJ2-5; d_call: TRBD2; cdr3_aa: ATGLASQETQY
v_call: TRBV12-3/TRBV12-4; j_call: TRBJ2-5; d_call: TRBD1; cdr3_aa: ASSFAGTGGQTQY
v_call: TRBV9; j_call: TRBJ1-2; d_call: NA; cdr3_aa: ASSPGGANYGYT
v_call: TRBV7-9; j_call: TRBJ2-7; d_call: NA; cdr3_aa: ASSHWDGYEQY
v_call: TRBV11-2; j_call: TRBJ2-2; d_call: NA; cdr3_aa: ASSFARTTGELF
v_call: TRBV24-1; j_call: TRBJ2-7; d_call: NA; cdr3_aa: ATSEGTGGAWGKQY
v_call: TRBV28; j_call: TRBJ2-3; d_call: NA; cdr3_aa: ASSSGIVLAQY
v_call: TRBV28; j_call: TRBJ2-1; d_call: NA; cdr3_aa: ASNTRDGVPGEQF
v_call: TRBV20-1; j_call: TRBJ2-3; d_call: NA; cdr3_aa: SRDSRFTDTQY
v_call: TRBV10-1; j_call: TRBJ2-3; d_call: TRBD2; cdr3_aa: ASSESLAGGLADTQY
v_call: TRBV5-6; j_call: TRBJ1-5; d_call: NA; cdr3_aa: ASSLWKERVANQPQH
v_call: TRBV20-1; j_call: TRBJ1-1; d_call: NA; cdr3_aa: SARASSGMNTEAF
v_call: TRBV5-1; j_call: TRBJ2-1; d_call: NA; cdr3_aa: ASSFRTVGLNEQF